The clone carrying this TCR beta chain was seen a few times. What it recognizes is unknown. Read coverage stops 3 residues before the CDR3 terminus; the germline J gene supplies the remainder. Sequencing was performed with immunoSEQ multiplex PCR; in TCRdb, only in-frame clones are kept and a portion is missing. This sample has tens of thousands of clones, each found more than once. The CDR3 is made up of 15 amino acids. CDR1 is SGHTS and CDR2 is YDEGEE in the germline V gene. V lost 0 bases and J lost 2, with 8 bases in between. The sample belongs to a study of T cell clonality in common variable immunodeficiency. Patients and controls were mostly of Caucasian heritage. Study results and caveats: Fewer deletions and N-nucleotide insertions were reportedly seen in common variable immunodeficiency TCR beta sequences. Compared with controls, CVID subjects had fewer shared TCRbeta clones. TCRbeta clonality was increased in CVID versus healthy controls.

This TCR derives from a person between 18 and 75 years old in good health. Specimen: peripheral blood mononuclear cells. The V gene is TRBV5-8, the J gene TRBJ1-4; tentatively, D is TRBD1 (5 bases). CDR3 bases read: TGTGCCAGCAGCTTGGGGCGACAGACTAATGAAAAA. Its protein product is CASSLGRQTNEK. The whole CDR3 protein is CASSLGRQTNEKLFF.